The present entry profiles one T cell receptor beta chain with its context. The sample originates from a study of blood T cell repertoires in COVID-19. The CDR3 extends over 15 amino acids. From germline, CDR1 is LGHDT and CDR2 YNNKEL (reference sequence). The V gene lost 3 bases and the J gene lost 4 bases, with 13 bases spanning the gap. The data were produced by immunoSEQ multiplex PCR, yet TCRdb's version contains in-frame clones alone and is incomplete. The data contain 85,000 to 120,000 clones, about 79% of them singletons. This sequence originates from a man older than 75 with COVID-19, enrolled during active disease. This rearrangement joins TRBV3-1 (or the pseudogene TRBV3-2) to TRBJ1-3; unclear D gene. Sequencing was carried out using peripheral blood. In nucleotides, the CDR3 is TGTGCCAGCAGCCAGGGCGGAGGGAGAGGAAACACCATATATTTT. Its translation is CASSQGGGRGNTIYF.